One and the same sample provided the 21 T cell receptor beta chains below, sequenced in a study of OX40 agonist ivuxolimab in advanced cancers. TCRdb's copy holds only in-frame clones and misses some; the assay was immunoSEQ multiplex PCR. Among more than 80,000 clones listed, around 88% were seen once. Sequences were derived from CD4+ or CD8+ T cells sorted from blood, sampled in a trial of the OX40 agonist ivuxolimab. The receptors here all came from an adult with an advanced solid tumor such as melanoma, head and neck, liver or kidney cancer.

The chain couples TRBV5-4 to TRBJ1-2, with D uncertain. Looked up from germline, CDR1 is SGHNT and CDR2 is YYREEE (reference sequence). The ends were cut back, 4 bases at V and 8 bases at J, with 21 bases in the middle. CDR3 length: 15 residues. The CDR3 here is CASSEQSTDLLGYTF. CDR3 DNA: TGTGCCAGCAGCGAGCAAAGTACGGACCTCTTAGGCTACACCTTC.

The V call is TRBV9, the J call TRBJ2-3; TRBD1 matches at 7 bases. This CDR3 has 13 amino acids. The germline gives CDR1 SGDLS, CDR2 YYNGEE. Unmatched junction bases numbered 4, after V lost 5 bases and J lost 4 bases. CDR3 sequence reads: CASRPTGSDTQYF. The DNA for the CDR3 is TGTGCCAGCAGGCCGACAGGGTCAGATACGCAGTATTTT.

This rearrangement joins TRBV5-4 to TRBJ1-1; perhaps TRBD1 as D (6 bases). CDR3 length equals 15 residues. CDR1 is SGHNT, CDR2 YYREEE, per germline (reference sequence). V lost 4 bases and J lost 13, with 26 bases in between. DNA for the CDR3: TGTGCCAGCAGCAATAAACCGACAGGACCCAATATTGATTTCTTT. Translation: CASSNKPTGPNIDFF.

This clone is a singleton in its sample. The V call is TRBV11-2, the J call TRBJ1-1, with 8 bases matching TRBD1. The V gene's germline CDR1 is SGHAT and CDR2 FQNNGV. The length of the CDR3 is 15 residues. V gave up 5 bases and J gave up 5 bases; unmatched junction bases: 10. CDR3 protein: CASSPLGTGPTEAFF. CDR3 nucleotide sequence: TGTGCCAGCAGCCCGCTTGGGACAGGACCGACTGAAGCTTTCTTT.

V and J are TRBV4-1 and TRBJ2-7; 7 bases agree with TRBD1. V lost 1 base to trimming and J lost 1 base; unmatched junction nucleotides: 13. CDR3 length: 18 residues. Per germline, CDR1 MGHRA and CDR2 YSYEKL. The CDR3 loop is CASSQGRGRTAPSYEQYF. The CDR3 DNA reads as TGCGCCAGCAGCCAAGGAAGGGGGCGTACAGCTCCATCCTACGAGCAGTACTTC.

The table lists this clone with a few counts. This chain links TRBV28 with TRBJ2-7; TRBD1 aligns across 9 bases. Germline V gene lookup returns CDR1 MDHEN and CDR2 SYDVKM. The CDR3 loop spans 17 amino acids. The V gene end was trimmed by 2 bases and the J gene end by 4 bases; junction bases not matched to a gene: 12. CDR3 in DNA: TGTGCCAGCAGTTTACCGGTTCGGGGACAGGGAGGATACGAGCAGTACTTC. Translation gives CASSLPVRGQGGYEQYF.

The chain couples TRBV4-1 to TRBJ2-5; TRBD2 matches at 14 bases. The V segment lost 4 bases and the J segment 7 bases; nucleotides outside the gene matches: 20. The CDR3 totals 20 residues. Germline lookup yields CDR1 MGHRA and CDR2 YSYEKL. The CDR3 DNA reads as TGCGCCAGCAGCCCGGATCCGGGACTAGCGGGAGTCGGCGGGTGGGGGACCCAGTACTTC. Translated: CASSPDPGLAGVGGWGTQYF.

This chain connects TRBV29-1 to TRBJ2-1, with TRBD2 matching over 7 bases. The CDR3 totals 16 residues. CDR1 is SQVTM, CDR2 ANQGSEA, per germline. J was trimmed by 0 bases and V by 1 base; bases with no gene match: 6. The CDR3 bases are TGCAGCGTTGAAGGTCTTGGCGGGAGCTCCTACAATGAGCAGTTCTTC. Translated: CSVEGLGGSSYNEQFF.

In its sample, this clone was seen a few times. The CDR3 here is CASSLGVSNQPQHF. CDR3 DNA sequence: TGTGCCAGCAGCTTAGGAGTAAGCAATCAGCCCCAGCATTTT. This chain uses TRBV7-9 with TRBJ1-5, with no clear D. Per the germline V gene, CDR1 is SEHNR and CDR2 is FQNEAQ (reference sequence). The CDR3 runs to 14 residues. Between the trimmed V and J ends, which lost 1 base and 1 base, there was a span of 5 bases.

The rearrangement uses TRBV7-8 and TRBJ1-1, with 7 bases aligning to TRBD1. The CDR3 is 14 residues long. Germline V gene data show CDR1 as SGHVS and CDR2 as FQNEAQ. J was trimmed by 1 base and V by 3 bases; bases with no gene match: 2. In DNA, the CDR3 is TGTGCCAGCAGCTTGAGGACAGGGAACACTGAAGCTTTCTTT. This encodes CASSLRTGNTEAFF.

The V and J genes are TRBV9 and TRBJ2-5; 10 nucleotides agree with TRBD1. The CDR3 has 18 residues. V lost 0 bases, J lost 3 bases, and 11 bases stayed unmatched. Germline lookup yields CDR1 SGDLS and CDR2 YYNGEE. The CDR3 region is CASSVAGGQGSFKETQYF. CDR3 nucleotides: TGTGCCAGCAGCGTAGCAGGGGGACAGGGGTCCTTCAAAGAGACCCAGTACTTC.

The chain carries TRBV28 and TRBJ2-7; D not certain. The CDR3 totals 16 residues. Per germline, CDR1 MDHEN and CDR2 SYDVKM. Trimming took 1 base from V and 4 from J, leaving 17 bases between them. Here the CDR3 reads CASSLSLRTYHYEQYF. The CDR3 DNA follows: TGTGCCAGCAGTTTATCACTAAGGACCTATCATTACGAGCAGTACTTC.

The chain is built from TRBV7-2 and TRBJ2-5, with D possibly matching TRBD2 (5 bases). Looked up from germline, CDR1 is SGHTA and CDR2 is FQGNSA. The V end was cut by 3 bases, the J end by 5 bases, with 10 bases between. The CDR3 totals 13 residues. CDR3 sequence: CASSFGVRETQYF. CDR3 DNA: TGTGCCAGCAGCTTCGGGGTGAGGGAGACCCAGTACTTC.

The rearrangement joins TRBV19 to TRBJ2-1; D unclear. The V gene lost 3 bases and the J gene lost 0 bases, with 15 bases spanning the gap. CDR3 length equals 17 residues. Germline values: CDR1 LNHDA, CDR2 SQIVND (reference sequence). The DNA for the CDR3 is TGTGCCAGTAGTATCATAGGGAATCCTTACTCCTACAATGAGCAGTTCTTC. This sequence encodes CASSIIGNPYSYNEQFF.

The rearrangement joins TRBV16 to TRBJ1-1; D is unresolved. Germline V gene lookup returns CDR1 KGHSY and CDR2 FQNENV. The V gene lost 2 bases and the J gene lost 0 bases, with 7 bases spanning the gap. The CDR3 is 14 residues long. In DNA form, the CDR3 reads TGTGCCAGCAGCCAAGGCGTTTTGAACACTGAAGCTTTCTTT. Its translation: CASSQGVLNTEAFF.

The chain couples TRBV5-4 to TRBJ1-3; D is unclear. V lost 2 bases, J lost 10 bases, and 13 bases lay in between. The CDR3 is 13 residues long. Looked up from germline, CDR1 is SGHNT and CDR2 is YYREEE (reference sequence). The CDR3 DNA is TGTGCCAGCAGCTTTTTCAGTGGACGGACCATATATTTT. It encodes CASSFFSGRTIYF.

The chain recombines TRBV9 with TRBJ2-5, with D perhaps matching TRBD2 (6 bases). The V and J ends lost 3 bases and 6 bases respectively, with 12 bases between them. The CDR3 has 13 amino acids. In germline, CDR1 is SGDLS, CDR2 YYNGEE. The CDR3 sequence is CASSAEAGKTQYF. CDR3 bases: TGTGCCAGCAGCGCGGAGGCGGGGAAGACCCAGTACTTC.

CDR3 nucleotide sequence: TGCGCCAGCCGGGGACAGGTCTCAAACACTGAAGCTTTCTTT. It translates to CASRGQVSNTEAFF. This chain links TRBV5-1 with TRBJ1-1; 8 bases align to TRBD1. Losses at the gene ends were 7 bases for V and 2 bases for J; bases not matched to a gene: 7. The CDR3 extends over 14 amino acids. Germline V gene data show CDR1 as SGHRS and CDR2 as YFSETQ.

There are a few counts of this clone. The chain recombines TRBV9 with TRBJ2-2; the match to TRBD2 covers 10 bases. J gave up 3 bases and V 3 bases, and 17 bases lay outside the gene matches. CDR3 size: 20 residues. The germline V gene has CDR1 SGDLS and CDR2 YYNGEE. CDR3 in amino acids: CASSAWRSTVAGGDTGELFF. CDR3 DNA sequence: TGTGCCAGCAGCGCCTGGCGTTCGACAGTAGCGGGAGGCGACACCGGGGAGCTGTTTTTT.

CDR3 sequence reads: CASSYRDLAEAFF. CDR3 nucleotide sequence: TGTGCCAGCAGTTACAGGGATTTAGCTGAAGCTTTCTTT. The V call is TRBV6-6, the J call TRBJ1-1; D gene unclear. V was pared by 2 bases and J by 6 bases, with 10 bases between. Per germline, CDR1 MNHNY and CDR2 SVGAGI (reference sequence). The CDR3 totals 13 residues.

The chain employs TRBV18 and TRBJ1-1, with D possibly matching TRBD1 (6 bases). V was cut by 3 bases and J by 0 bases, with 8 bases left in between. Germline CDR1 reads KGHSH; CDR2 reads LQKENI. The CDR3 length is 14 residues. The CDR3 nucleotides are TGTGCCAGCTCACCGGACAGCATGAACACTGAAGCTTTCTTT. Encoded protein: CASSPDSMNTEAFF.